This T cell receptor (beta chain) was profiled in a study of lymphopenia after photon versus proton radiotherapy (dated by TCRdb to between 2019 and 2020). For context, the study as a whole: Photon and proton radiation therapy were compared by the study for their immunological effects in patients with gastrointestinal tumors who developed high-grade lymphopenia. The goal of the study was to characterize the differences between the two radiation modalities in how they affect the immune system. A cohort of about 20 patients with gastrointestinal tumors who received either photon or proton therapy and subsequently developed lymphopenia was included. Beyond this particular receptor, the publication reports: The survival association was assessed only in patients who died, and better survival with proton therapy was presented by the authors as a possibility rather than a demonstrated result. Once the lymphocyte count had reached its nadir, the repertoires of photon-treated patients showed oligoclonal expansion, particularly of CD8+ Temra cells, and this expansion drove the decline in diversity. Among patients across the cohort who died, overall survival time showed an inverse correlation with a larger post-nadir drop in TCR diversity. Proton-treated patients stayed relatively stable during treatment, while photon-treated patients lost naive T cells and TCR diversity and gained effector/memory populations.

As encoded in the germline V gene, CDR1 is MGHRA while CDR2 is YSYEKL. The CDR3 runs 13 residues from the cysteine to the phenylalanine. Of the read, only the CDR3 DNA is kept; its 39 bases are in frame from base 1. Relative to germline, V is 4 bases shorter and J is 5 bases shorter, with 9 bases between their ends. This clone has only a few counts. What this receptor recognizes is not known. Base qualities were left out, and no much larger clone turns up one base away. The library was generated by the immunoSEQ multiplex PCR assay. T cell repertoires were profiled with deep sequencing of rearranged TCR beta loci together with multiparametric flow cytometry. Not all clones reach the TCRdb copy of this immuneACCESS table, which keeps in-frame sequences only. Checked studies attribute under half of the gap to unresolved V genes and leave the rest unexplained. The sample includes approximately 40,000 clones, with more than 70% observed a single time. The ten top clones hold about a tenth of the sample.

The material was peripheral blood, obtained from a patient treated with proton-based radiotherapy. This sequence originates from a woman aged 70-85 years with pancreatic cancer. Some clones in this sample may be carry-over from other donors' samples. The chain is made from TRBV4-1 and TRBJ2-1, and possibly TRBD2, on 6 matching bases. The CDR3 protein is CASSRGRNNEQFF. The DNA is as follows: TGCGCCAGCAGCCGGGGGAGGAACAATGAGCAGTTCTTC.